A selection of T cell receptor beta chains follows, all from one sample in a study of blood T cell repertoires in COVID-19. Libraries were prepared by immunoSEQ multiplex PCR; TCRdb keeps only in-frame clonotypes and omits some of them. The repertoire holds about 160,000 clones, with approximately 80% as singletons. The sample was peripheral blood. The receptors were sampled from a human donor in a cohort sampled during active COVID-19. The CDR3 runs from the conserved cysteine through the conserved F or W. D genes are given only for firm matches. Some rows mark clone size as missing; the rest say once, few, many or name a class of expanded clone.

d_gene | j_gene | abundance | v_gene | CDR3nt | CDR3aa
TRBD2 | TRBJ2-7 | . | TRBV7-9 | TGTGCCAGCAGCTCGGGACTAGCGGGTCCTATTGACGAGCAGTACTTC | CASSSGLAGPIDEQYF
. | TRBJ2-3 | . | TRBV2 | TGTGCCAGCAGGGGAGGCGATACGCAGTATTTT | CASRGGDTQYF
. | TRBJ2-2 | . | TRBV28 | TGTGCCAGCAGTTACCCCCGGGGAAGACCCGACACCGGGGAGCTGTTTTTT | CASSYPRGRPDTGELFF
. | TRBJ2-2 | . | TRBV6-5 | TGTGCCAGCAGACACCGACAGGCAGGGGAGCTGTTTTTT | CASRHRQAGELFF
. | TRBJ1-6 | . | TRBV6-2/TRBV6-3 | TGTGCCAGCAGCCGCCGGGGGGCAAATAATTCACCCCTCCACTTT | CASSRRGANNSPLHF
. | TRBJ1-1 | . | TRBV6-4 | TGTGCCAGCTGTGCTTACCGGGACTGCGGCGAAGCTTTCTTT | CASCAYRDCGEAFF
TRBD1 | TRBJ2-2 | . | TRBV11-2 | TGTGCCAGCAGCCCCCCGGACAGGGCCATGAACACCGGGGAGCTGTTTTTT | CASSPPDRAMNTGELFF
. | TRBJ1-2 | . | TRBV4-2 | TGTGCCAGCAGCCAACTAGGGGTGGAGCGGGGCTATGGCTACACCTTC | CASSQLGVERGYGYTF
TRBD2 | TRBJ2-1 | . | TRBV6-2/TRBV6-3 | TGTGCCAGCAGTTGGACTAGCGGAAATGAGCAGTTCTTC | CASSWTSGNEQFF
TRBD2 | TRBJ2-1 | . | TRBV6-4 | TGTGCCAGCAGCCTAGCGGGGAACAATGAGCAGTTCTTC | CASSLAGNNEQFF
. | TRBJ2-6 | . | TRBV7-9 | TGTGCCAGCAGCCCCGGGGACTCTGGGGCCAACGTCCTGACTTTC | CASSPGDSGANVLTF
. | TRBJ2-7 | . | TRBV7-9 | TGTGCCAGCAGCTCCCCCTTTCCAGGACACAGAGAGAACTCCTACGAGCAGTACTTC | CASSSPFPGHRENSYEQYF
TRBD1 | TRBJ2-7 | . | TRBV19 | TGTGCCAGTAGCCCCAGGGACAGGGTCAACGAGCAGTACTTC | CASSPRDRVNEQYF
. | TRBJ1-2 | . | TRBV7-9 | TGTGCCAGCACCCTCACAGGGAACTATGGCTACACCTTC | CASTLTGNYGYTF
TRBD2 | TRBJ2-7 | few | TRBV29-1 | TGCAGCGTTGTAGCGGGGGGGAACTACGAGCAGTACTTC | CSVVAGGNYEQYF
TRBD1 | TRBJ2-1 | . | TRBV12-5 | TGTGCTAGTGGTTTGGGGACAGGGGGATTGGATGAGCAGTTCTTC | CASGLGTGGLDEQFF
. | TRBJ2-1 | . | TRBV14 | TGTGCCAGCAGCCAAGATTGGGAGTTCAGTGGTGAGCAGTTCTTC | CASSQDWEFSGEQFF